The rows below give T cell receptor beta chains drawn from one sample of a study of PD-1 blockade in mismatch repair-deficient tumors. Clones were sequenced by immunoSEQ multiplex PCR, and TCRdb holds only the in-frame ones, with some missing. This repertoire shows around 50,000 clones, 77% found once; its top ten account for about 3.5%. This specimen was PBMCs, taken before pembrolizumab treatment. These receptor sequences come from an adult with mismatch repair-deficient cancer. Both conserved end residues are part of each CDR3. A D gene is named only where the DNA matches it firmly. The size field is filled for only some rows; it gives once, few, many or a size class.

abundance | len | d_gene | j_gene | v_gene | CDR3aa | CDR3nt
- | 15 | - | TRBJ2-1 | TRBV6-5 | CASRSEVVSWYEQFF | TGTGCCAGCAGGAGCGAGGTCGTCAGTTGGTATGAGCAGTTCTTC
- | 17 | TRBD1 | TRBJ2-1 | TRBV7-9 | CASRQETGYSSYNEQFF | TGTGCCAGCAGGCAAGAGACAGGGTATAGCTCCTACAATGAGCAGTTCTTC
- | 14 | - | TRBJ2-7 | TRBV28 | CAVNPGQTPYEQYF | TGTGCCGTTAACCCAGGGCAGACACCCTACGAGCAGTACTTC
- | 16 | - | TRBJ1-1 | TRBV19 | CASSSFLAGLESGAFF | TGTGCCAGTAGTTCTTTCCTAGCGGGGCTAGAATCCGGAGCTTTCTTT
- | 16 | - | TRBJ1-3 | TRBV9 | CASSGGGRNSGNTIYF | TGTGCCAGCAGCGGAGGGGGGAGAAACTCTGGAAACACCATATATTTT
few | 16 | TRBD1 | TRBJ1-2 | TRBV7-9 | CASSPRQGPGNYGYTF | TGTGCCAGCAGCCCCCGACAGGGCCCTGGGAACTATGGCTACACCTTC
- | 16 | TRBD2 | TRBJ2-4 | TRBV5-4 | CASSQISGEGRDIQYF | TGTGCCAGCAGCCAGATTAGCGGGGAGGGTAGGGACATTCAGTACTTC
- | 16 | - | TRBJ1-4 | TRBV7-9 | CASSLAAGGIGEKLFF | TGTGCCAGCAGCTTAGCGGCCGGAGGGATAGGGGAAAAACTGTTTTTT
few | 17 | - | TRBJ2-1 | TRBV4-2 | CASSQDGLDLSYNEQFF | TGTGCCAGCAGCCAAGACGGATTGGACCTCTCCTACAATGAGCAGTTCTTC
once | 15 | - | TRBJ1-5 | TRBV5-5 | CASSLVPILNQPQHF | TGTGCCAGCAGCTTGGTCCCCATCCTAAATCAGCCCCAGCATTTT